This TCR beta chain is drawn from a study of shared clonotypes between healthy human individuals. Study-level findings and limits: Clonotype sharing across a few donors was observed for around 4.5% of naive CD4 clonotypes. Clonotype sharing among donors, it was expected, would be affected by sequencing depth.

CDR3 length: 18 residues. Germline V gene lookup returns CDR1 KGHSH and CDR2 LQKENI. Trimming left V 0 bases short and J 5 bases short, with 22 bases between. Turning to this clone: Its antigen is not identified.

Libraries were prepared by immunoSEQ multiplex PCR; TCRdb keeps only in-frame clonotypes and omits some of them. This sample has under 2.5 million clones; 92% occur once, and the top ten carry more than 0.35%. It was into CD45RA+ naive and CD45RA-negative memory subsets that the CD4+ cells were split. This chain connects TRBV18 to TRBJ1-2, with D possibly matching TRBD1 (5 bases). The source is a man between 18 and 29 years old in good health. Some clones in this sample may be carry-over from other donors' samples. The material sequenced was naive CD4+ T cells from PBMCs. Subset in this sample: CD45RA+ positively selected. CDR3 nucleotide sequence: TGTGCCAGCTCACCACCGGGTCTAAGGGGACCGGCGAGGTATGGCTACACCTTC. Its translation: CASSPPGLRGPARYGYTF.